These T cell receptor beta chains were read from a single sample in a study of identical twins. Each CDR3 protein gets one entry after TCRdb re-called the 5' RACE reads with MiXCR. The data contain hundreds of thousands of distinct CDR3 sequences, 5.5% to 6.5% of them singletons. The sequenced sample consisted of naive T cells sorted from blood. These receptors were collected from a man younger than 35 in good health. The CDR3 runs from the conserved cysteine through the conserved F or W. Each record gives: clone size, D gene, J gene, V gene, CDR3 protein. D genes are given only for firm matches. Some rows mark clone size as missing; the rest say once, few, many or name a class of expanded clone.

- | - | TRBJ1-2 | TRBV12-3/TRBV12-4 | CASSIVGWYTF
many | TRBD2 | TRBJ2-7 | TRBV6-2/TRBV6-3 | CASSYSGSLGYEQYF
few | TRBD1 | TRBJ1-5 | TRBV29-1 | CSVATGWNQPQHF
few | TRBD1 | TRBJ1-2 | TRBV7-9 | CASSLGTGPVHGYGYTF
few | TRBD1 | TRBJ2-1 | TRBV4-3 | CASSPRRTGDEQFF
few | - | TRBJ2-1 | TRBV6-2/TRBV6-3 | CASTEHSAGINEQFF
- | TRBD1 | TRBJ2-1 | TRBV5-1 | CASSSSSRGRTAYNEQFF
- | TRBD2 | TRBJ2-5 | TRBV3-1 | CASSQDGLAGGWIPIETQYF
few | TRBD1 | TRBJ2-1 | TRBV18 | CASSRDRGHHEQFF
few | - | TRBJ2-3 | TRBV12-3/TRBV12-4 | CASTPDAGRDTQYF
few | - | TRBJ2-4 | TRBV15 | CATSRVAGVVTKNIQYF
many | TRBD2 | TRBJ2-1 | TRBV29-1 | CSVVGLASGRGSYNEQFF
- | - | TRBJ2-7 | TRBV12-3/TRBV12-4 | CASSFRAGPSSYEQYF
many | - | TRBJ2-1 | TRBV11-1 | CASSQRPYNEQFF
many | - | TRBJ2-2 | TRBV27 | CASSSSSTWTGELFF
few | - | TRBJ1-2 | TRBV3-1 | CASSPTRQATYGYTF
few | - | TRBJ2-7 | TRBV3-1 | CASSQDGRASYEQYF